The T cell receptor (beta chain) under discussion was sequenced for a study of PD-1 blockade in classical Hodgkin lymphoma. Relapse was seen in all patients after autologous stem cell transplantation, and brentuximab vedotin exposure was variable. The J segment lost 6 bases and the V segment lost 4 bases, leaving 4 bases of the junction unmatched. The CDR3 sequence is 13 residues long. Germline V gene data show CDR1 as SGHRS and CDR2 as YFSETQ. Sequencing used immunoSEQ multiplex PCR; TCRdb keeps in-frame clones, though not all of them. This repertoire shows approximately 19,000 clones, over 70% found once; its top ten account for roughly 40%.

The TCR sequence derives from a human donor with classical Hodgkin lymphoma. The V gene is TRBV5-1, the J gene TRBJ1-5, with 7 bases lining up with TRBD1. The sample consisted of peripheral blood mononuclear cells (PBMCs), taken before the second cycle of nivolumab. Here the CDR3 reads CASSEGGGQPQHF. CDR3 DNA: TGCGCCAGCAGCGAAGGGGGCGGTCAGCCCCAGCATTTT.